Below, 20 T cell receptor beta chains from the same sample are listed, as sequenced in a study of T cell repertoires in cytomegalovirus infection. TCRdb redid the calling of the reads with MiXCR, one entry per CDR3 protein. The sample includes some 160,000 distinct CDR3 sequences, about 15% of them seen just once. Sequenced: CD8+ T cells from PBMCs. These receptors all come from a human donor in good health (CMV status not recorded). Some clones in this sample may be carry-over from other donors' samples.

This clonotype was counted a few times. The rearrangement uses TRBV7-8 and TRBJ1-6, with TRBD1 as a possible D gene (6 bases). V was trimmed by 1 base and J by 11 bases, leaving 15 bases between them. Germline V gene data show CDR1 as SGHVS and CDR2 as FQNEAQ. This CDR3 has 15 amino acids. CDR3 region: CASSLGGTRNAPLHF. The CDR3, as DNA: TGTGCCAGCAGCTTAGGCGGGACACGGAATGCACCCCTCCACTTT.

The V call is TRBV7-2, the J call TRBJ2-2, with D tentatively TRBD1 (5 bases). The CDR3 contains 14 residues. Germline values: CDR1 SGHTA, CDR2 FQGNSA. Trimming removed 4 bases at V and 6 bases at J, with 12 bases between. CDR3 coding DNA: TGTGCCAGCAGCTCAGTGGGGCTTTCCGGGGAGCTGTTTTTT. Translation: CASSSVGLSGELFF.

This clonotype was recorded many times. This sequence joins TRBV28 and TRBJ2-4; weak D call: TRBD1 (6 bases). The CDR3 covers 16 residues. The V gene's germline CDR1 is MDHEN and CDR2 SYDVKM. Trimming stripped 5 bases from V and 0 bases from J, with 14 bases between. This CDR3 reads CASSLPEGVAKNIQYF. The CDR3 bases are TGTGCCAGCAGTCTCCCCGAGGGGGTAGCCAAAAACATTCAGTACTTC. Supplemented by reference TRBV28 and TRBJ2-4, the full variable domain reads DVKVTQSSRYLVKRTGEKVFLECVQDMDHENMFWYRQDPGLGLRLIYFSYDVKMKEKGDIPEGYSVSREKKERFSLILESASTNQTSMYLCASSLPEGVAKNIQYFGAGTRLSVL.

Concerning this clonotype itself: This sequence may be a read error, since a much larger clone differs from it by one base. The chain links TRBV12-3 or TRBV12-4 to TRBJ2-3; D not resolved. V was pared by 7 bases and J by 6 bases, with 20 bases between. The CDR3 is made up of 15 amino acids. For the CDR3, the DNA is TGTGCCAGCAATCCCCTCTCCCCGAAGAGGGATACGCAGTATTTT. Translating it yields CASNPLSPKRDTQYF.

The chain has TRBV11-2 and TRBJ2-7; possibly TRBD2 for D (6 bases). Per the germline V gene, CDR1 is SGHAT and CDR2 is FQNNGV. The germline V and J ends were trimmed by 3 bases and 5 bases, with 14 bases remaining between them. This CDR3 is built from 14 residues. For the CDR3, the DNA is TGTGCCAGCAGCTTTATCGGGAGAACCGACGAGCAGTACTTC. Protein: CASSFIGRTDEQYF.

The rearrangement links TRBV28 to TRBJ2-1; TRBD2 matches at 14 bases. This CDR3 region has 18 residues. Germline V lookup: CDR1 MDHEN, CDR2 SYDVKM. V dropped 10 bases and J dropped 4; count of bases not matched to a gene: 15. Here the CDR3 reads CAITPGTSGSPDYNEQFF. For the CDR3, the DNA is TGTGCCATTACCCCCGGGACTAGCGGGAGTCCCGATTACAATGAGCAGTTCTTC. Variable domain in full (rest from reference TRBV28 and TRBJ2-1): DVKVTQSSRYLVKRTGEKVFLECVQDMDHENMFWYRQDPGLGLRLIYFSYDVKMKEKGDIPEGYSVSREKKERFSLILESASTNQTSMYLCAITPGTSGSPDYNEQFFGPGTRLTVL.

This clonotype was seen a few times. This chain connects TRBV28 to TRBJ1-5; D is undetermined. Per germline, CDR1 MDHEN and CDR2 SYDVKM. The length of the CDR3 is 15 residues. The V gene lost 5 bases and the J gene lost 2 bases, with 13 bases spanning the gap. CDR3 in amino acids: CASSPTVLGNQPQHF. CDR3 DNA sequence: TGTGCCAGCAGTCCAACAGTTCTTGGCAATCAGCCCCAGCATTTT.

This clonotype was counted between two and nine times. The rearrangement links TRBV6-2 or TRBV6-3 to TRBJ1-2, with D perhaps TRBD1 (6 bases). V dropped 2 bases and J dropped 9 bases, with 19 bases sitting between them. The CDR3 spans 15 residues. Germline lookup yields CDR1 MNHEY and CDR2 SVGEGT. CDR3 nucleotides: TGTGCCAGCAGTTACCCCACCGACAGGCCGGAGAGCTACACCTTC. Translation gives CASSYPTDRPESYTF.

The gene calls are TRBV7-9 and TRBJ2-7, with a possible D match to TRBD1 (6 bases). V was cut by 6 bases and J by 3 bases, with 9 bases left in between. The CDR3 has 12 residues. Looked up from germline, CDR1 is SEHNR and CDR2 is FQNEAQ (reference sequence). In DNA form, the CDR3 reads TGTGCCAGCAGAGGACAGATCTACGAGCAGTACTTC. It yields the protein CASRGQIYEQYF.

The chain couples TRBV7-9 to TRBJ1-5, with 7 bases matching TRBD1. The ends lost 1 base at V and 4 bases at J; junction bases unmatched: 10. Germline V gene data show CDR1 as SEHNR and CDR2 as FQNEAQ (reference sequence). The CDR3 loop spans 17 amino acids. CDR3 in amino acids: CASSLEGVGQPNQPQHF. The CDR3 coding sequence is TGTGCCAGCAGCTTAGAGGGTGTGGGACAGCCTAATCAGCCCCAGCATTTT.

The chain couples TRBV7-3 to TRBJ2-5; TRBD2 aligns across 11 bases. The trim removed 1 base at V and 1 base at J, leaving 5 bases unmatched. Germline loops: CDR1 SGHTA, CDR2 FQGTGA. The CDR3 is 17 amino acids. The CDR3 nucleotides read TGTGCCAGCAGCTTAAAACGTAGCGGGGGGGTCCAAGAGACCCAGTACTTC. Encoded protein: CASSLKRSGGVQETQYF.

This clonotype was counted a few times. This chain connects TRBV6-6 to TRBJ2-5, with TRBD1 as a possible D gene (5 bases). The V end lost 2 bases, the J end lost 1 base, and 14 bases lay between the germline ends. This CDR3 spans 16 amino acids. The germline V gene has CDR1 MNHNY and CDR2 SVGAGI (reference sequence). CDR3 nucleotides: TGTGCCAGCAGTTACAGGGGAATTACTTCCCAAGAGACCCAGTACTTC. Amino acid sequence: CASSYRGITSQETQYF.

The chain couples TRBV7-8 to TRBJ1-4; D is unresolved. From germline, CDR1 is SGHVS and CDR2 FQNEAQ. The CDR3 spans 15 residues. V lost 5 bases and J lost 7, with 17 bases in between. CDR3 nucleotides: TGTGCCAGCAGCCCTAGGTTCCGGGAGTTTGAAAAACTGTTTTTT. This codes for CASSPRFREFEKLFF.

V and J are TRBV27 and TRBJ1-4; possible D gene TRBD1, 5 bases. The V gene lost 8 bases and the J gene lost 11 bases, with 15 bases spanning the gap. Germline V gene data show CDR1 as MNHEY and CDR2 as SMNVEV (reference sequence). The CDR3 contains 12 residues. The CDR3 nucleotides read TGTGCCAGCGGGGCGGATTATAATAAACTGTTTTTT. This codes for CASGADYNKLFF.

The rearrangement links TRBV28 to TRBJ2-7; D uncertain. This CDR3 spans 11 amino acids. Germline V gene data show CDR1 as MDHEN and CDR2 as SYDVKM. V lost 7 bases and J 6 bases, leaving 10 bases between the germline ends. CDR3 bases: TGTGCCAGCAAGTGGTCGGTCGAGCAGTACTTC. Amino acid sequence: CASKWSVEQYF.

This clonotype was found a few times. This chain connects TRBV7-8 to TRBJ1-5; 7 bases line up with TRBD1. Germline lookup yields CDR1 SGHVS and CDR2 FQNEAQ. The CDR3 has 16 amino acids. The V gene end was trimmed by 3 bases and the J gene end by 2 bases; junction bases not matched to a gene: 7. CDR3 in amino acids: CASSLEGGSGNQPQHF. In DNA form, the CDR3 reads TGTGCCAGCAGCTTGGAAGGGGGCTCCGGCAATCAGCCCCAGCATTTT.

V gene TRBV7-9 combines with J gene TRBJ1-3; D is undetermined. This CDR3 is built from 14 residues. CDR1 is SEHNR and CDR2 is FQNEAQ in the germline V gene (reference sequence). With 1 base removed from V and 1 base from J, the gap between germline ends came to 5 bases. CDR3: CASSLVMSGNTIYF. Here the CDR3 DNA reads TGTGCCAGCAGCTTAGTTATGTCTGGAAACACCATATATTTT.

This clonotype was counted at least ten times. This chain's CDR3 is CASSFGSITSYNEQFF. CDR3 DNA: TGTGCCAGCAGCTTTGGGAGCATCACCTCCTACAATGAGCAGTTCTTC. V and J are TRBV7-2 and TRBJ2-1, with D possibly matching TRBD2 (5 bases). CDR3 length: 16 amino acids. Germline loops: CDR1 SGHTA, CDR2 FQGNSA. Deletions cut 3 bases from V and 0 bases from J, with 12 bases between.

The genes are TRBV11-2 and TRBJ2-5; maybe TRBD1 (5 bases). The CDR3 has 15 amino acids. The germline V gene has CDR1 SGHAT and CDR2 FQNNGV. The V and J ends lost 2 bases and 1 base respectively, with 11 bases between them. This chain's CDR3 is CASSLRSTVQETQYF. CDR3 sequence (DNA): TGTGCCAGCAGCTTAAGGTCGACAGTCCAAGAGACCCAGTACTTC.

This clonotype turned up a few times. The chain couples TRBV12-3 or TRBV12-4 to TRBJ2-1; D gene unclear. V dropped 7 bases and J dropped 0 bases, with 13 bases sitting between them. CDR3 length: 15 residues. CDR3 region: CASTPLESSYNEQFF. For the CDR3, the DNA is TGTGCCAGCACCCCATTGGAAAGCTCCTACAATGAGCAGTTCTTC.